A single sample gave rise to the 7 T cell receptor beta chains below, sequenced in a study of early stage breast cancer tumors. Using immunoSEQ multiplex PCR, the repertoire was profiled, and TCRdb retains in-frame clones only, with some absent. The sample has more than 15,000 clones; around 82% are singletons. The specimen was blood. The source of these receptors is a person aged 70 to 85 with breast cancer.

V and J are TRBV6-1 and TRBJ2-1; 12 positions match TRBD1. Germline V gene lookup returns CDR1 MNHNS and CDR2 SASEGT. The CDR3 contains 14 residues. With V trimmed by 5 bases and J by 8 bases, 4 bases remained unmatched. The CDR3 here is CASSRGQGADEQFF. The CDR3 coding sequence is TGTGCCAGCAGTAGGGGACAGGGGGCTGATGAGCAGTTCTTC.

This chain joins TRBV7-9 and TRBJ1-1, with D uncertain. The CDR3 is 12 amino acids. Germline loops: CDR1 SEHNR, CDR2 FQNEAQ (reference sequence). Trimming took off 2 bases at V and 2 bases at J, with 3 bases between the two ends. Here the CDR3 DNA reads TGTGCCAGCAGCTTACAAAACACTGAAGCTTTCTTT. As protein: CASSLQNTEAFF.

This chain uses TRBV29-1 with TRBJ1-5; 7 nucleotides agree with TRBD1. In germline, CDR1 is SQVTM, CDR2 ANQGSEA. J gave up 4 bases and V 4 bases, and 4 bases lay outside the gene matches. This CDR3 has 13 amino acids. The CDR3 is CSVGDSYNQPQHF. Here the CDR3 DNA reads TGCAGCGTTGGGGACAGTTATAATCAGCCCCAGCATTTT.

This chain uses TRBV30 with TRBJ2-5; 12 positions agree with TRBD1. Trimming removed 5 bases from V and 6 bases from J; junction bases left unmatched: 7. The CDR3 covers 14 residues. From germline, CDR1 is GTSNPN and CDR2 SVGIG (reference sequence). The CDR3 DNA is TGTGCCTGGGCCGGGACAGGGGGCGTAAAGACCCAGTACTTC. Encoded protein: CAWAGTGGVKTQYF.

The chain uses TRBV19 and TRBJ2-1; TRBD2 agrees at 9 bases. CDR1 LNHDA and CDR2 SQIVND come from the germline V gene (reference sequence). The CDR3 sequence is 17 residues long. With V trimmed by 7 bases and J by 2 bases, 12 bases remained unmatched. The CDR3 loop is CASTPSGAVPAYNEQFF. Written as DNA, the CDR3 is TGTGCCAGTACCCCTAGCGGGGCCGTACCTGCCTACAATGAGCAGTTCTTC.

V is TRBV2 and J is TRBJ2-5, with 7 bases fitting TRBD1. CDR3 length: 13 amino acids. With 7 bases clipped from V and 9 bases from J, the junction kept 11 bases outside the gene matches. Germline V gene lookup returns CDR1 SNHLY and CDR2 FYNNEI. The CDR3 DNA reads TGTGCCAGCACTAGACAGGGAGCTACGGCCCAGTACTTC. Protein: CASTRQGATAQYF.

The rearrangement joins TRBV2 to TRBJ2-5; possible D gene TRBD2, 6 bases. The V end was cut by 3 bases, the J end by 7 bases, with 18 bases between. CDR1 and CDR2 (germline): SNHLY, FYNNEI. This CDR3 comprises 15 residues. The CDR3: CASSDETGVGGTQYF. Here the CDR3 DNA reads TGTGCCAGCAGTGATGAGACTGGCGTCGGGGGGACCCAGTACTTC.